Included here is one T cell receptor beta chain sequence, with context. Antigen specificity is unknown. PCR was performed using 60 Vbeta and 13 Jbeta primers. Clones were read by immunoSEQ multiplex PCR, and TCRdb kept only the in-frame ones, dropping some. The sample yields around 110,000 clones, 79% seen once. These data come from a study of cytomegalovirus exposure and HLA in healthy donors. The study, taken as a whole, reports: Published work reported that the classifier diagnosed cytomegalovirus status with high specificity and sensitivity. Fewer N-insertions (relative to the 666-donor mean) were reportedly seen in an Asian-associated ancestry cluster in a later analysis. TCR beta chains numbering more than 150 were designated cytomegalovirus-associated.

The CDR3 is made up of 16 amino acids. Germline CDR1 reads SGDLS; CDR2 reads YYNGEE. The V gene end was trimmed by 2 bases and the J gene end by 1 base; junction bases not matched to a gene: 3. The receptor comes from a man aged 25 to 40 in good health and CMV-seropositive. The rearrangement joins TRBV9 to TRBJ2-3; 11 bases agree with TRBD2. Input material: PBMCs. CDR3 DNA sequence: TGTGCCAGCAGCGTCCATAGCGGGAGGGGCACAGATACGCAGTATTTT. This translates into CASSVHSGRGTDTQYF.